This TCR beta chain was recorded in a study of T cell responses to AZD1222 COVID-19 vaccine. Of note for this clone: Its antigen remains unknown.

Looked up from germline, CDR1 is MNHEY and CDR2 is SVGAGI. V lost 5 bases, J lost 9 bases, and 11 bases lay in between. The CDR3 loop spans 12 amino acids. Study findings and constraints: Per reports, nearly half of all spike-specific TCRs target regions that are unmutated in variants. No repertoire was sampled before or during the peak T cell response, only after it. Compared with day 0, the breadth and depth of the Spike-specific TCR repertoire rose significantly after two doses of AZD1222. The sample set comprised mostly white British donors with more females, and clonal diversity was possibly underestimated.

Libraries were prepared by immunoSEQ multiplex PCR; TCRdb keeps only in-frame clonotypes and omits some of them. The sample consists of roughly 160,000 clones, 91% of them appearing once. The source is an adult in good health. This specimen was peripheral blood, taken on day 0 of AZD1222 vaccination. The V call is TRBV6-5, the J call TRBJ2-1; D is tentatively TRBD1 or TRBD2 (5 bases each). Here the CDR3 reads CASSITGGEQFF. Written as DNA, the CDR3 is TGTGCCAGCAGTATTACAGGAGGTGAGCAGTTCTTC.